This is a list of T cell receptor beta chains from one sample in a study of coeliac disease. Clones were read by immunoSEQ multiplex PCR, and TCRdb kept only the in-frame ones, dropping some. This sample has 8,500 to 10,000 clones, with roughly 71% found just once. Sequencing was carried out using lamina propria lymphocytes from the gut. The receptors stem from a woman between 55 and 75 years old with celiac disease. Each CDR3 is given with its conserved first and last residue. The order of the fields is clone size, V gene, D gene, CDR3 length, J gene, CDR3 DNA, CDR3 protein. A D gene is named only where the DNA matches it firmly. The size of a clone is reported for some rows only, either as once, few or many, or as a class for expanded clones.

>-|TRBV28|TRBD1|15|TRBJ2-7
TGTGCCAGCTCTAGGGACAGGACGAAGACCTACGAGCAGTACTTC
CASSRDRTKTYEQYF
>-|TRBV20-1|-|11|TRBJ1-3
TGCAGTGCTAGAGAGGGGGGGAGCATATATTTT
CSAREGGSIYF
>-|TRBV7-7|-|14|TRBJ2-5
TGTGCCCAAGCGGGGGACAGGGCCCAAGAGACCCAGTACTTC
CAQAGDRAQETQYF
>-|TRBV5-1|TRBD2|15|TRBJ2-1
TGCGCCAGCAGCTGGTCCGGGACTAGCGAGTCTGAGCAGTTCTTC
CASSWSGTSESEQFF
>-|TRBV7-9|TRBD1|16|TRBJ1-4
TGTGCCAGCAGCTCGGGGACAGGGGGCCCTTGGGAAAAACTGTTTTTT
CASSSGTGGPWEKLFF
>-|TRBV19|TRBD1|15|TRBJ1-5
TGTGCCAGTAGTGTGGGGACAGGGGGCAATCAGCCCCAGCATTTT
CASSVGTGGNQPQHF
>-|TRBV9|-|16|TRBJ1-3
TGTGCCAGCAGCCCCCGGGGGGGGCTATACGGAAACACCATATATTTT
CASSPRGGLYGNTIYF
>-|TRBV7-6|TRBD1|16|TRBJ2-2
TGTGCCAGCAGTTCTCCGGGACAGGGGAACACCGGGGAGCTGTTTTTT
CASSSPGQGNTGELFF
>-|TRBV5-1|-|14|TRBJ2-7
TGCGCCAGCAGCTTGAGTAAGCCGACCTACGAGCAGTACTTC
CASSLSKPTYEQYF
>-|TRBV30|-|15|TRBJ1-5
TGTGCCTGGAGTTCGGGTTCCGCTAGCAATCAGCCCCAGCATTTT
CAWSSGSASNQPQHF
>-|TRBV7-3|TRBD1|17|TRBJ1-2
TGTGCCAGCAGCTTAAGGGGCGATCACAGGGGACCCTATGGCTACACCTTC
CASSLRGDHRGPYGYTF
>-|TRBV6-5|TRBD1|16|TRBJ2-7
TGTGCCAGCAGTTACATAATCGGGACAGCACCCTACGAGCAGTACTTC
CASSYIIGTAPYEQYF
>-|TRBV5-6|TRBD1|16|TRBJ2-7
TGTGCCAGCAGCTTAGTCGTTCAGGGGGTAGGGTACGGGCAGTACTTC
CASSLVVQGVGYGQYF
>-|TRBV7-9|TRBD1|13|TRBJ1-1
TGTGCCAGCAGCTTGGGACAGGTCCAGGGAGCTTTCTTT
CASSLGQVQGAFF
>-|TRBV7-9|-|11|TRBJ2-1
TGTGCCAGCAGCGCTCAGCGGGAGCAGTTCTTC
CASSAQREQFF
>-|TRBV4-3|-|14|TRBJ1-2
TGCGCCAGCAGCCAAGATGGCGGGGTCGCTGGCTACACCTTC
CASSQDGGVAGYTF
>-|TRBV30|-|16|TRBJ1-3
TGTGCCTGGAGTGCCCTTATACAGGGCTCTGGAAACACCATATATTTT
CAWSALIQGSGNTIYF
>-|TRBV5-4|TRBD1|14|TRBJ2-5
TGTGCCAGCAGCCCGGACAGGGTGAGGGGGACCCAGTACTTC
CASSPDRVRGTQYF
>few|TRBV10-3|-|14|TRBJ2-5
TGTGCCATCAGTGGAGCGGCGAGCCAAGAGACCCAGTACTTC
CAISGAASQETQYF
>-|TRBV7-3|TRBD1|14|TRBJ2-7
TGTGCCAGCAGCGCGCCGGGACAGGGGTGGGAGCAGTACTTC
CASSAPGQGWEQYF
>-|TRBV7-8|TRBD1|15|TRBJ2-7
TGTGCCAGCAGCCCCAGGACAGGGGGGGACTACGAGCAGTACTTC
CASSPRTGGDYEQYF
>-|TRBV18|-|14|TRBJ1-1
TGTGCCAGCTCACCCCGAGCTGGGAACACTGAAGCTTTCTTT
CASSPRAGNTEAFF
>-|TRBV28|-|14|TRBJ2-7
TGTGCCAGCAGTTCCCCGGACCGACTTAGGGGGCAGTACTTC
CASSSPDRLRGQYF